This T cell receptor (beta chain) was found in a study of PD-1 blockade in mismatch repair-deficient tumors. The repertoire was sequenced with immunoSEQ multiplex PCR; TCRdb's copy has only in-frame clones and lacks some. The table includes around 51,000 clones, 81% detected once. The CDR3 has 15 residues. CDR1 and CDR2 (germline): SGHTA, FQGNSA. V shed 1 base and J shed 2 bases, with 12 bases lying between them. PCR or immunohistochemistry showed mismatch repair deficiency in every enrolled patient. The rearrangement joins TRBV7-2 to TRBJ2-7; D might be TRBD1 (5 bases). The receptor's source is an adult with mismatch repair-deficient cancer. Specimen: peripheral blood, collected about 20 weeks after starting pembrolizumab. This CDR3 is CASSLGRAFTYEQYF. In DNA form, the CDR3 reads TGTGCCAGCAGCTTAGGCAGGGCCTTTACCTACGAGCAGTACTTC.